These 13 T cell receptor beta chains were sequenced from one sample in a study of blood T cell repertoires in COVID-19. Profiled with immunoSEQ multiplex PCR; TCRdb holds only in-frame clones, not every one. The data show 150,000 to 200,000 clones, approximately 80% seen once. Sequencing was performed on PBMCs or T cells enriched from blood (not recorded which). Receptors originate from an older woman who had recovered from COVID-19.

V is TRBV15 and J is TRBJ1-1, with D unresolved. Germline lookup yields CDR1 LNHNV and CDR2 YYDKDF (reference sequence). The CDR3 extends over 14 amino acids. The V gene lost 0 bases and the J gene lost 3 bases, with 8 bases spanning the gap. The CDR3 here is CATSRDGRDTEAFF. CDR3 nucleotide sequence: TGTGCCACCAGCAGAGATGGGAGGGACACTGAAGCTTTCTTT.

The V gene is TRBV4-1, the J gene TRBJ1-6; possible D gene TRBD1, 5 bases. The V end was cut by 4 bases, the J end by 6 bases, with 10 bases between. This CDR3 spans 14 amino acids. The germline gives CDR1 MGHRA, CDR2 YSYEKL. The CDR3 is CASSRGQSNSPLHF. Written as DNA, the CDR3 is TGCGCCAGCAGCCGGGGCCAGAGTAATTCACCCCTCCACTTT.

The gene calls are TRBV7-9 and TRBJ1-5; D call uncertain. CDR1 and CDR2 (germline): SEHNR, FQNEAQ (reference sequence). This CDR3 is 12 amino acids long. Trimming stripped 3 bases from V and 4 bases from J, with 4 bases between. For the CDR3, the DNA is TGTGCCAGCAGCTTTGCGAATCAGCCCCAGCATTTT. It translates to CASSFANQPQHF.

The chain joins TRBV6-9 to TRBJ1-2; a possible D gene is TRBD1 (5 bases). The CDR3 covers 18 residues. Trimming removed 5 bases from V and 4 bases from J, with 26 bases in between. The germline CDR1 and CDR2 sequences are MNHGY and SVAAGI. CDR3 protein: CASSPPRTEVRGGYGYTF. DNA of the CDR3: TGTGCCAGCAGTCCCCCCCGAACCGAGGTGCGGGGGGGCTATGGCTACACCTTC.

This clone was observed once. The gene calls are TRBV5-6 and TRBJ1-2; weak D call: TRBD1 (6 bases). Germline V gene lookup returns CDR1 SGHDT and CDR2 YYEEEE. Trimming cost V 4 bases and J 5 bases, with 9 bases left between them. The CDR3 has 12 residues. The DNA for the CDR3 is TGTGCCAGCAGCCCTACAGGGTATGGCTACACCTTC. Its translation is CASSPTGYGYTF.

The J gene is TRBJ1-2, the V gene TRBV28; D remains unclear. In germline, CDR1 is MDHEN, CDR2 SYDVKM. The CDR3 runs 14 residues. V shed 4 bases and J shed 4 bases, with 13 bases lying between them. The CDR3 nucleotides are TGTGCCAGCAGTTACCCTATTGCTAGCTATGGCTACACCTTC. Its translation: CASSYPIASYGYTF.

The chain combines TRBV6-5 with TRBJ2-7, with D unresolved. Germline V gene lookup returns CDR1 MNHEY and CDR2 SVGAGI. This CDR3 is built from 11 residues. Trimming pared 10 bases from V and 2 bases from J, leaving 9 bases between. CDR3 sequence: CATGEAYEQYF. CDR3 coding DNA: TGTGCCACCGGAGAGGCCTACGAGCAGTACTTC.

The rearrangement joins TRBV9 to TRBJ1-4, with 9 bases lining up with TRBD1. The germline CDR1 and CDR2 sequences are SGDLS and YYNGEE. Trimming cost V 4 bases and J 8 bases; bases outside gene matches: 12. The CDR3 loop spans 16 amino acids. CDR3 bases: TGTGCCAGCAGCCTCGAACAGACAGGGGGAAGGGAAAAACTGTTTTTT. Its translation: CASSLEQTGGREKLFF.

The gene calls are TRBV19 and TRBJ1-2, with D perhaps matching TRBD1 (5 bases). The germline V and J ends were trimmed by 5 bases and 4 bases, with 14 bases remaining between them. The CDR3 is 14 residues long. Per the germline V gene, CDR1 is LNHDA and CDR2 is SQIVND (reference sequence). This chain's CDR3 is CASSFATAPYGYTF. CDR3 bases: TGTGCCAGTAGTTTCGCGACAGCACCCTATGGCTACACCTTC.

This chain joins TRBV2 and TRBJ2-1, with 12 bases lining up with TRBD1. CDR3 length: 14 amino acids. V was clipped by 6 bases and J by 8 bases; unmatched bases: 5. Germline-derived CDR1 and CDR2 are SNHLY and FYNNEI. The CDR3 loop is CASRGTGGWYEQFF. CDR3 DNA: TGTGCCAGCAGGGGGACAGGGGGCTGGTATGAGCAGTTCTTC.

The V gene is TRBV3-1 (or the pseudogene TRBV3-2), the J gene TRBJ2-4, with D uncertain. CDR3 length: 14 amino acids. Trimming left V 4 bases short and J 6 bases short, with 13 bases between. Germline-derived CDR1 and CDR2 are LGHDT and YNNKEL (reference sequence). The CDR3 DNA is TGTGCCAGCAGCCCCACGGGTCTCGGAAACATTCAGTACTTC. It is translated as CASSPTGLGNIQYF.

CDR3 loop: CAWSVGTGSYSNYGYTF. CDR3 nucleotide sequence: TGTGCCTGGAGTGTTGGGACAGGTAGTTACTCTAACTATGGCTACACCTTC. This chain uses TRBV30 with TRBJ1-2, with 8 nucleotides matching TRBD1. V trimming: 0 bases; J trimming: 0 bases; junction bases outside the gene matches: 9. Germline V gene sequence: CDR1 GTSNPN, CDR2 SVGIG (reference sequence). CDR3 size: 17 residues. Looking up the rest from reference TRBV30 and TRBJ1-2 gives the full variable domain: SQTIHQWPATLVQPVGSPLSLECTVEGTSNPNLYWYRQAAGRGLQLLFYSVGIGQISSEVPQNLSASRPQDRQFILSSKKLLLSDSGFYLCAWSVGTGSYSNYGYTFGSGTRLTVV.

V is TRBV3-1 (or the pseudogene TRBV3-2) and J is TRBJ2-2; 13 positions agree with TRBD2. J gave up 6 bases and V 5 bases, and 6 bases lay outside the gene matches. Germline V gene sequence: CDR1 LGHDT, CDR2 YNNKEL (reference sequence). This CDR3 region has 16 residues. This chain's CDR3 is CASSILAGGPAGELFF. As DNA, the CDR3 is TGTGCCAGCAGCATACTAGCGGGGGGGCCTGCCGGGGAGCTGTTTTTT.